This T cell receptor beta chain was obtained from a study of blood T cells in healthy people across ages. The study, taken as a whole, reports: Getting older went along with TCR beta diversity per million T cells dropping roughly linearly. It was found that TCR beta diversity correlated strongly with the percentage of naive T cells. Unsorted PBMCs ruled out conclusive naive versus antigen-experienced comparison.

Trimming pared 0 bases from V and 8 bases from J, leaving 13 bases between. The length of the CDR3 is 15 residues. CDR1 and CDR2 from the germline V gene are LGHDT and YNNKEL (reference sequence). A J-beta primer mix and a sample-barcoded 5' primer were used in a second PCR of about 7 to 12 cycles. Samples each returned at least 2.5 million CDR3-containing paired-end reads. TCRdb itself ran the 5' RACE reads through MiXCR, one entry per CDR3 protein. The sample lists some 640,000 distinct CDR3 sequences, about 52% occurring once. With regard to this clonotype: Its antigen is undetermined.

The receptor was derived from a woman aged 60-75 years in good health. The chain uses TRBV3-1 and TRBJ1-4, with a possible D match to TRBD1 (6 bases). Sequencing was done on a sample of blood. CDR3 nucleotides: TGTGCCAGCAGCCAAGACGGCAGGGGCTTAGAAAAACTGTTTTTT. This encodes CASSQDGRGLEKLFF. Supplemented by reference TRBV3-1 and TRBJ1-4, the full variable domain reads DTAVSQTPKYLVTQMGNDKSIKCEQNLGHDTMYWYKQDSKKFLKIMFSYNNKELIINETVPNRFSPKSPDKAHLNLHINSLELGDSAVYFCASSQDGRGLEKLFFGSGTQLSVL.